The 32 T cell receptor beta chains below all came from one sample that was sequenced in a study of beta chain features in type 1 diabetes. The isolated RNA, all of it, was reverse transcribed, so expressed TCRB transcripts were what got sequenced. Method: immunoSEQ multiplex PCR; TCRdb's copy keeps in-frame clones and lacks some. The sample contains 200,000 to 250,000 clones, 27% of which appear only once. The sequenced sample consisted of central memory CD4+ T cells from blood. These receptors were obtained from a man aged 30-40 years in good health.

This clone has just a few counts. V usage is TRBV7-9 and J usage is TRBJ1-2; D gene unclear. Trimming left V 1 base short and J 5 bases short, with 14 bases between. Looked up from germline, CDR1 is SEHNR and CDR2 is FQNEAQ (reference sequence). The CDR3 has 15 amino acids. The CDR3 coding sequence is TGTGCCAGCAGCTTAGTTGCGACGGTGCCTTATGGCTACACCTTC. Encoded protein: CASSLVATVPYGYTF.

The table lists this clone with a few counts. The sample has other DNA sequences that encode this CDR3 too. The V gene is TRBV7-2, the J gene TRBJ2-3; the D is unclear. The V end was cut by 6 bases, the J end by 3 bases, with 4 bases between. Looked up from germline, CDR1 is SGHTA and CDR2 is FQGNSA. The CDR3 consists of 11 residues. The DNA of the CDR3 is TGTGCCAGCAGACGAACAGATACGCAGTATTTT. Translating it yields CASRRTDTQYF.

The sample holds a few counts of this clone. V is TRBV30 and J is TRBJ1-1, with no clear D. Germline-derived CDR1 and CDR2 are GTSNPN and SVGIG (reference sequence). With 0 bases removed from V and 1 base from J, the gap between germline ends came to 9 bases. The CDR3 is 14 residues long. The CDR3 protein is CAWSVSRRNTEAFF. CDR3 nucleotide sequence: TGTGCCTGGAGTGTTTCTCGTCGGAACACTGAAGCTTTCTTT.

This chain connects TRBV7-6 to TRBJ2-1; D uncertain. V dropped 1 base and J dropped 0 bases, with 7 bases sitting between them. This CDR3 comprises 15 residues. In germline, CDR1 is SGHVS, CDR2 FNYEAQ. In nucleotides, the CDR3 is TGTGCCAGCAGCTTAGGTGGTTACTCCTACAATGAGCAGTTCTTC. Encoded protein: CASSLGGYSYNEQFF.

CDR3 in DNA: TGCAGCGTGGGGGCGACTAGCGGGAGGGCCTACGAGCAGTACTTC. Amino acids: CSVGATSGRAYEQYF. The J gene is TRBJ2-5, the V gene TRBV29-1, with TRBD2 matching 14 bases. The closer fit of TRBJ2-7 to the DNA end suggests the J call may be wrong. CDR1 and CDR2 (germline): SQVTM, ANQGSEA. CDR3 length equals 15 residues.

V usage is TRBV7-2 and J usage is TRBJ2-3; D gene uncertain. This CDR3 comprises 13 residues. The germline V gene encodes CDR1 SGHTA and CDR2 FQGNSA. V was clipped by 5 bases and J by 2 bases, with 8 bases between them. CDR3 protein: CASSPSLTDTQYF. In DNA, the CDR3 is TGTGCCAGCAGCCCATCTCTCACAGATACGCAGTATTTT.

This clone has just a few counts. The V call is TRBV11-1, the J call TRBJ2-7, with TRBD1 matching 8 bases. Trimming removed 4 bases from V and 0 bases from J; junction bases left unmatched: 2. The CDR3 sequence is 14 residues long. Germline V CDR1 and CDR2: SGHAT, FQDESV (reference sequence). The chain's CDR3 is CASSSDRDSYEQYF. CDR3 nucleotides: TGTGCCAGCAGCTCGGACAGGGACTCCTACGAGCAGTACTTC.

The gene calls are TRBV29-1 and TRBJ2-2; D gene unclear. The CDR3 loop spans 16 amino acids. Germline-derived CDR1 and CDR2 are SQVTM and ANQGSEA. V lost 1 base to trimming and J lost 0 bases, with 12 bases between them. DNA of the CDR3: TGCAGCGTTGAAGCTCACAGTGCCGCGAACACCGGGGAGCTGTTTTTT. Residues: CSVEAHSAANTGELFF.

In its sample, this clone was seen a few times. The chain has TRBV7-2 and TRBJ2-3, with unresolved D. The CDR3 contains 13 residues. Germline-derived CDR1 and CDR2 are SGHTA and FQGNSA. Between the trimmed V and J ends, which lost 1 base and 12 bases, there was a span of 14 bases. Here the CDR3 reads CASSLDKPASQYF. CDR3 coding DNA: TGTGCCAGCAGCTTAGACAAACCCGCCTCCCAGTATTTT.

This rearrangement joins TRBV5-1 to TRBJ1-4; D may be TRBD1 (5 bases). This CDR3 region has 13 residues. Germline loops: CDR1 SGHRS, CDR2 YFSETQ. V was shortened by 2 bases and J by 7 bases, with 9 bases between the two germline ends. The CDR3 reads CASSLRRGEKLFF. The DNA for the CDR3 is TGCGCCAGCAGCTTAAGAAGGGGTGAAAAACTGTTTTTT.

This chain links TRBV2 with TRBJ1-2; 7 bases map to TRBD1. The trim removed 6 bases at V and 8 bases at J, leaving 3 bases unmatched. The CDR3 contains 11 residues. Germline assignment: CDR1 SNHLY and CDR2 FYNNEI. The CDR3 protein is CASSQGGGYTF. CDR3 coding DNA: TGTGCCAGCAGCCAGGGGGGAGGCTACACCTTC. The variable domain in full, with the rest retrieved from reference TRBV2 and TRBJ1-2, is EPEVTQTPSHQVTQMGQEVILRCVPISNHLYFYWYRQILGQKVEFLVSFYNNEISEKSEIFDDQFSVERPDGSNFTLKIRSTKLEDSAMYFCASSQGGGYTFGSGTRLTVV.

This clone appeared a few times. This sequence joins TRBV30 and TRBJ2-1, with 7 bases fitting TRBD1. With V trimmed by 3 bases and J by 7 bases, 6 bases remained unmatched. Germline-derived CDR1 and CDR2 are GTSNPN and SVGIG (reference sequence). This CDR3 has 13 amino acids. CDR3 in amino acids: CAWSQTGRNEQFF. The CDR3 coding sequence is TGTGCCTGGAGCCAGACAGGGCGTAATGAGCAGTTCTTC.

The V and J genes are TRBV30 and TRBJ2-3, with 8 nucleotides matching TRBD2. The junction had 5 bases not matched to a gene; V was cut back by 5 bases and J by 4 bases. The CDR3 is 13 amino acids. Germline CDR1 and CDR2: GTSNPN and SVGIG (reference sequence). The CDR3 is CAWGTREADTQYF. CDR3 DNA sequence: TGTGCCTGGGGGACTAGGGAAGCAGATACGCAGTATTTT. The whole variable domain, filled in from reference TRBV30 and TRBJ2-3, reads SQTIHQWPATLVQPVGSPLSLECTVEGTSNPNLYWYRQAAGRGLQLLFYSVGIGQISSEVPQNLSASRPQDRQFILSSKKLLLSDSGFYLCAWGTREADTQYFGPGTRLTVL.

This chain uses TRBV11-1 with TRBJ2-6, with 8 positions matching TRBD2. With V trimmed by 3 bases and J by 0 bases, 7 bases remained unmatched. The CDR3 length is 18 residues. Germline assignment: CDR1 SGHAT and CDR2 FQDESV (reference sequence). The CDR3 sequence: CASSLRSGGTSGANVLTF. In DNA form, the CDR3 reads TGTGCCAGCAGCTTGCGCAGCGGGGGCACCTCTGGGGCCAACGTCCTGACTTTC.

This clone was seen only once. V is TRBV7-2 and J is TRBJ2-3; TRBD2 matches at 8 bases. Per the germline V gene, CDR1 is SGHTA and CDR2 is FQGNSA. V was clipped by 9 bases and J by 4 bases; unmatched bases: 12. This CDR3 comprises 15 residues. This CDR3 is CASVAGWGLADTQYF. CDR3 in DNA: TGTGCCAGTGTAGCGGGGTGGGGTTTGGCAGATACGCAGTATTTT.

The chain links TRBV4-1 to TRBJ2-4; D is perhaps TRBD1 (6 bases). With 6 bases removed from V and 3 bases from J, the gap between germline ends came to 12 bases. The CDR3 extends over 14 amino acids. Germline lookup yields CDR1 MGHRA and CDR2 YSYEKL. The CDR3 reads CASRAGVGKNIQYF. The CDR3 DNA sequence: TGCGCCAGCAGGGCAGGGGTTGGCAAAAACATTCAGTACTTC.

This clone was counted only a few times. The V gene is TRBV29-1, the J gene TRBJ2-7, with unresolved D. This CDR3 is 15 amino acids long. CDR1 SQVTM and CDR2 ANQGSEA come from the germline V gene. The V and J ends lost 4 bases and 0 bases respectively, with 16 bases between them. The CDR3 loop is CSVGKGSLSSYEQYF. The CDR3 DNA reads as TGCAGCGTTGGAAAGGGCAGCTTAAGCTCCTACGAGCAGTACTTC.

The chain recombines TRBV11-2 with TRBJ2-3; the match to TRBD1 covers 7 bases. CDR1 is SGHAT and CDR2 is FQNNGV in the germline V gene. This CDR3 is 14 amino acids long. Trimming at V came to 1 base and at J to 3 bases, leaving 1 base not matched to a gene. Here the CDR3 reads CASSLAGQTDTQYF. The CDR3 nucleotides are TGTGCCAGCAGCTTAGCGGGACAGACAGATACGCAGTATTTT.

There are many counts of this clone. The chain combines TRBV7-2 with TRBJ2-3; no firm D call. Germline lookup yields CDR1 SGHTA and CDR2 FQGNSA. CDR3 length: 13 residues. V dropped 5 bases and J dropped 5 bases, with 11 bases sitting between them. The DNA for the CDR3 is TGTGCCAGCAGCCCTGATAGTGGAGATACGCAGTATTTT. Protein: CASSPDSGDTQYF.

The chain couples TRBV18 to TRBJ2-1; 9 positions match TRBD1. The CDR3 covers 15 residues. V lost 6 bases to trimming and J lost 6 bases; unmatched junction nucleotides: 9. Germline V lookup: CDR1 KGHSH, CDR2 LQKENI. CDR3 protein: CASSGTGHFSNEQFF. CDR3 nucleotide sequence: TGTGCCAGCTCCGGGACAGGGCATTTTAGCAATGAGCAGTTCTTC.

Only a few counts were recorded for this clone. CDR3 sequence: CASSLGTPNTGELFF. CDR3 DNA: TGTGCCAGCAGTTTAGGGACGCCTAACACCGGGGAGCTGTTTTTT. The gene calls are TRBV28 and TRBJ2-2; D assignment may be TRBD1 or TRBD2 (5 bases each). Looked up from germline, CDR1 is MDHEN and CDR2 is SYDVKM. The CDR3 loop spans 15 amino acids. Trimming left V 2 bases short and J 2 bases short, with 9 bases between.

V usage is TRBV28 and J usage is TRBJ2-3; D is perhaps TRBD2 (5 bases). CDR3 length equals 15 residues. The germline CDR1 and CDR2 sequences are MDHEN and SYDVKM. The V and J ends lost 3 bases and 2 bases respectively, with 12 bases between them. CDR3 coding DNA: TGTGCCAGCAGTTTTTGGGAGCTGGCCACAGATACGCAGTATTTT. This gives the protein CASSFWELATDTQYF.

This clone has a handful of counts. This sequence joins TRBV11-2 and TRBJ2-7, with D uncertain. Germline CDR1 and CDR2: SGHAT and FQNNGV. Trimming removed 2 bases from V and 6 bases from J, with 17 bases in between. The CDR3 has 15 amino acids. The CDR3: CASSLKALLPGEQYF. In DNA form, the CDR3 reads TGTGCCAGCAGCTTAAAAGCATTACTCCCGGGCGAGCAGTACTTC.

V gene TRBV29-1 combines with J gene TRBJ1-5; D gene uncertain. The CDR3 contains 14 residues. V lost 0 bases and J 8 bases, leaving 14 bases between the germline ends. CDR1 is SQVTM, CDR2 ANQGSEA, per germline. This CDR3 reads CSVEDLRFRKPQHF. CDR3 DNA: TGCAGCGTTGAAGATCTCCGGTTTCGGAAGCCCCAGCATTTT. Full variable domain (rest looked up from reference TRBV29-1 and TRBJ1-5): SAVISQKPSRDICQRGTSLTIQCQVDSQVTMMFWYRQQPGQSLTLIATANQGSEATYESGFVIDKFPISRPNLTFSTLTVSNMSPEDSSIYLCSVEDLRFRKPQHFGDGTRLSIL.

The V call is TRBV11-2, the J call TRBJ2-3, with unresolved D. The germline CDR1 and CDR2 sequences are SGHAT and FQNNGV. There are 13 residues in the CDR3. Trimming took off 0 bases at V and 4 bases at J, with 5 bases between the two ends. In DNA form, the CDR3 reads TGTGCCAGCAGCTTAGATCGGGCAGATACGCAGTATTTT. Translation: CASSLDRADTQYF.

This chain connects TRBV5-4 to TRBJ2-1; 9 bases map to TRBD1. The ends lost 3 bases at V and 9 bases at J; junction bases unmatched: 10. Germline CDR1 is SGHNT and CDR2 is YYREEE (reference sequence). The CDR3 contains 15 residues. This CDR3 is CASSSPGQGGIEQFF. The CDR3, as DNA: TGTGCCAGCAGCTCCCCGGGACAGGGAGGTATTGAGCAGTTCTTC.

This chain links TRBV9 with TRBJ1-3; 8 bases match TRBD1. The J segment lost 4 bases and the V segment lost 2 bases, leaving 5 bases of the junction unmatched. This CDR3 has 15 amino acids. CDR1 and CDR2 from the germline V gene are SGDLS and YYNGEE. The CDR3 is CASSVKTGEGNTIYF. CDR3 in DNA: TGTGCCAGCAGCGTGAAGACAGGGGAAGGAAACACCATATATTTT.

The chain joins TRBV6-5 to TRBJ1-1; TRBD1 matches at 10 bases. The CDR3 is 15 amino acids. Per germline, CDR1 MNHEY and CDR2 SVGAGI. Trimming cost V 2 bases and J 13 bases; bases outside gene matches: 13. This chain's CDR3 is CASSYGRGQGLPDFF. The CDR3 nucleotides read TGTGCCAGCAGTTACGGTAGGGGACAGGGGCTGCCGGATTTCTTT.

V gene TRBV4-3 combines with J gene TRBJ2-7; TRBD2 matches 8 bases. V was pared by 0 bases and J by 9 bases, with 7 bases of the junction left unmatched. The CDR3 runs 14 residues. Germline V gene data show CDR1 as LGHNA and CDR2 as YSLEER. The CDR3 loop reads CASSQDRVSGAQYF. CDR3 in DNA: TGCGCCAGCAGCCAAGATCGAGTTAGCGGGGCGCAGTACTTC.

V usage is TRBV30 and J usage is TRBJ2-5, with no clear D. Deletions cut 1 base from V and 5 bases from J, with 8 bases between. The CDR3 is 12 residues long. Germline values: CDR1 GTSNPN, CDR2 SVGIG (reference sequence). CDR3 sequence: CAWSGIGETQYF. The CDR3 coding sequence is TGTGCCTGGAGTGGCATTGGGGAGACCCAGTACTTC.

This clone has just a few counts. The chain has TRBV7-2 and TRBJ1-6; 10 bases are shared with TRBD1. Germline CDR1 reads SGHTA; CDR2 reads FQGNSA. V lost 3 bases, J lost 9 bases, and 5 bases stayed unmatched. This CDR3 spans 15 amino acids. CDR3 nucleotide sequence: TGTGCCAGCAGCTTCCGGGACAGGGGTGCTTCACCCCTCCACTTT. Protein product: CASSFRDRGASPLHF.

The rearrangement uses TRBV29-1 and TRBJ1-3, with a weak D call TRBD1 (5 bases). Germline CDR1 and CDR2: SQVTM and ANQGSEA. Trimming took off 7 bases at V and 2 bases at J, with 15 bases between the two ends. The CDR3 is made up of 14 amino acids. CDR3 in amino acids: CSADSGSTGNTIYF. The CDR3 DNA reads TGCAGCGCAGACTCAGGGAGCACTGGAAACACCATATATTTT.